This T cell receptor (beta chain) derives from a study of blood T cell repertoires in COVID-19. The overall study: Sites in the United States, Italy and Spain provided acute and convalescent COVID-19 samples. Nucleic acid was either cDNA or gDNA, and it came from T cells, B-cell-depleted T cells, or PBMCs.

In the study's own analysis: Reference gene primer amplification gave nucleated cell count estimates. Using immunoSEQ multiplex PCR, the repertoire was profiled, and TCRdb retains in-frame clones only, with some absent. V, J and clone size were drawn from that table, and D and trimming were deduced from the DNA. The sample includes about 330,000 clones, roughly 90% of them seen just once. There are 16 residues in the CDR3. The V end lost 7 bases, the J end lost 0 bases, and 15 bases lay between the germline ends. CDR1 is SGHTA, CDR2 FQGNSA, per germline. The sequenced sample consisted of PBMCs or T cells enriched from blood (not recorded which). The rearrangement joins TRBV7-2 to TRBJ2-2, with D possibly TRBD2 on 6 matching bases. The source of this sequence is a woman aged 25 to 39 who had recovered from COVID-19. For the CDR3, the DNA is TGTGCCAGCACCTCGACCGGGACTCCGAACACCGGGGAGCTGTTTTTT. Protein sequence: CASTSTGTPNTGELFF.